Each of the 22 T cell receptor beta chains below was sequenced from the same sample in a study of human T cells and chemical hapten exposure (dated by TCRdb to about 2021). Taken with the paper, the label for time point translates to: pre-sensitization, week 0. In the paper's terms, the treatment or condition label means: therapeutic diphenylcyclopropenone sensitization with weekly scalp DPC. The library was made by RACE. The sequencer listed for this sample is NextSeq 500. In-frame beta chains were kept once TCRdb had trimmed the public reads at Q25 with fastp and called clones with MiXCR. Here each entry gathers all rows of one CDR3 protein and keeps the most common genes and DNA. Within this sample are more than 250,000 distinct CDR3 sequences, with roughly 7.4% of them counted one time only. The ten largest clones add up to 0.9% to 1.5% of the sample. The sequencing used whole blood, collected in connection with sensitization to the hapten diphenylcyclopropenone (DPC). All receptors come from a man aged 18 to 29 with alopecia areata. Some clones in this sample may be carry-over from other donors' samples.

The table lists this clonotype with many counts. This chain connects TRBV29-1 to TRBJ2-1; D ambiguous. V shed 7 bases and J shed 7 bases, with 20 bases lying between them. Germline V gene lookup returns CDR1 SQVTM and CDR2 ANQGSEA. CDR3 size: 14 residues. The CDR3: CSADRSPTRNEQFF. CDR3 nucleotides: TGCAGCGCCGACCGGTCCCCGACGAGGAATGAGCAGTTCTTC.

This clonotype turned up a few times. For the CDR3, the DNA is TGTGCCAGCAGTATTCCTCGGACTGGCCAAAACATTCAGTACTTC. Its translation: CASSIPRTGQNIQYF. The chain carries TRBV12-3 or TRBV12-4 and TRBJ2-4; weak D call: TRBD2 (5 bases). V gave up 5 bases and J gave up 5 bases, with 16 bases separating them. The CDR3 is made up of 15 amino acids.

This clonotype was detected a few times. The rearrangement links TRBV27 to TRBJ2-3; tentative D call: TRBD2 (7 bases). This CDR3 contains 17 residues. Trimming stripped 1 base from V and 0 bases from J, with 14 bases between. Germline V gives CDR1 MNHEY, CDR2 SMNVEV (reference sequence). CDR3 bases: TGTGCCAGCAGTTTATTGGGGGGGCGGGAAAGCACAGATACGCAGTATTTT. Translation gives CASSLLGGRESTDTQYF.

This clonotype was detected a few times. The V gene is TRBV6-2 or TRBV6-3, the J gene TRBJ1-6; 10 bases align to TRBD1. Trimming cost V 8 bases and J 7 bases; bases outside gene matches: 11. Germline CDR1 and CDR2: MNHEY and SVGEGT. This CDR3 comprises 16 residues. CDR3 in amino acids: CASGRDRGFRNSPLHF. The CDR3 DNA sequence: TGTGCCAGCGGCCGGGACAGGGGATTCAGAAATTCACCCCTCCACTTT.

This clonotype was observed a few times. V and J are TRBV20-1 and TRBJ2-2; the match to TRBD1 covers 8 bases. Germline V gene data show CDR1 as DFQATT and CDR2 as SNEGSKA (reference sequence). Trimming cost V 2 bases and J 8 bases; bases outside gene matches: 10. The CDR3 extends over 15 amino acids. The CDR3 nucleotides read TGCAGTGCTAGACCTCCCGACAGGGGTTTAGGGGAGCTGTTTTTT. This sequence encodes CSARPPDRGLGELFF.

The rearrangement uses TRBV7-9 and TRBJ1-1; the match to TRBD1 covers 9 bases. Germline V gene data show CDR1 as SEHNR and CDR2 as FQNEAQ (reference sequence). V shed 5 bases, J shed 3 bases, and the junction held 10 bases outside the gene matches. This CDR3 comprises 16 residues. CDR3 in DNA: TGTGCCAGCAGCCCGCGGACAGGGGCGGAGGACACTGAAGCTTTCTTT. It codes for CASSPRTGAEDTEAFF.

The V call is TRBV20-1, the J call TRBJ1-1; D unclear. The CDR3 is 13 residues long. Germline V gives CDR1 DFQATT, CDR2 SNEGSKA (reference sequence). V lost 3 bases to trimming and J lost 5 bases, with 13 bases between them. The CDR3 DNA is TGCAGTGCTAGTAGAAACCAGGAGACTGAAGCTTTCTTT. Translating it yields CSASRNQETEAFF.

This clonotype appeared a few times. V and J are TRBV10-3 and TRBJ1-1; D is ambiguous. Germline CDR1 reads ENHRY; CDR2 reads SYGVKD. The CDR3 loop spans 12 amino acids. Trimming stripped 6 bases from V and 2 bases from J, with 7 bases between. Here the CDR3 DNA reads TGTGCCATCAGGACGGAAAACACTGAAGCTTTCTTT. It codes for CAIRTENTEAFF.

The chain links TRBV4-1 to TRBJ1-4; D is possibly TRBD1 (5 bases). The germline V gene has CDR1 MGHRA and CDR2 YSYEKL. The CDR3 is 15 residues long. V was clipped by 3 bases and J by 3 bases, with 11 bases between them. CDR3 DNA: TGCGCCAGCAGCCACCTGATACAGGCTAATGAAAAACTGTTTTTT. Encoded protein: CASSHLIQANEKLFF.

V usage is TRBV19 and J usage is TRBJ2-2, with 8 bases lining up with TRBD2. Unmatched junction bases numbered 8, after V lost 1 base and J lost 1 base. There are 18 residues in the CDR3. Germline CDR1 reads LNHDA; CDR2 reads SQIVND (reference sequence). CDR3 amino acids: CASSIGLGLVGNTGELFF. CDR3 sequence (DNA): TGTGCCAGTAGTATAGGGTTGGGACTAGTGGGGAACACCGGGGAGCTGTTTTTT.

This clonotype was found a few times. The chain uses TRBV9 and TRBJ2-3; 12 nucleotides align to TRBD2. There are 15 residues in the CDR3. With 3 bases clipped from V and 4 bases from J, the junction kept 3 bases outside the gene matches. Germline values: CDR1 SGDLS, CDR2 YYNGEE. The CDR3 DNA follows: TGTGCCAGCAGCGCGACTAGCGGGGGCCCAGATACGCAGTATTTT. Its protein is CASSATSGGPDTQYF.

This clonotype was seen a handful of times. The chain recombines TRBV20-1 with TRBJ1-1; D gene uncertain. The ends were cut back, 3 bases at V and 1 base at J, with 9 bases in the middle. This CDR3 has 13 amino acids. Per germline, CDR1 DFQATT and CDR2 SNEGSKA (reference sequence). This CDR3 reads CSASVHQNTEAFF. The CDR3 nucleotides read TGCAGTGCTAGCGTTCATCAGAACACTGAAGCTTTCTTT.

This clonotype occurred a few times. The rearrangement links TRBV12-5 to TRBJ2-1, with 8 bases matching TRBD2. The germline V gene encodes CDR1 LGHNT and CDR2 FRNRAP. The CDR3 is made up of 17 amino acids. The V segment lost 1 base and the J segment 3 bases; nucleotides outside the gene matches: 8. The CDR3 spells CASGLALGRGSYNEQFF. CDR3 in DNA: TGTGCTAGTGGTTTGGCCCTCGGGAGGGGGAGCTACAATGAGCAGTTCTTC.

This clonotype was seen a few times. The V and J genes are TRBV4-3 and TRBJ1-5; 9 bases fit TRBD1. V lost 2 bases, J lost 7 bases, and 6 bases stayed unmatched. The CDR3 length is 15 residues. The germline gives CDR1 LGHNA, CDR2 YSLEER. CDR3 sequence reads: CASSQFTGGGQPQHF. CDR3 nucleotides: TGCGCCAGCAGCCAATTTACAGGGGGCGGGCAGCCCCAGCATTTT.

The table lists this clonotype with a few counts. The genes are TRBV27 and TRBJ1-6; 9 nucleotides align to TRBD1. The length of the CDR3 is 14 residues. Germline V gene lookup returns CDR1 MNHEY and CDR2 SMNVEV (reference sequence). J lost 13 bases, V lost 4 bases, and 8 bases had no gene match. The CDR3 reads CASSYSGTGFPLHF. CDR3 DNA: TGTGCCAGCAGTTATTCCGGGACAGGGTTTCCCCTCCACTTT.

This clonotype was observed a handful of times. V and J are TRBV29-1 and TRBJ1-4; 8 bases line up with TRBD1. CDR3 length: 13 amino acids. Germline trimming cut 5 bases from V and 8 bases from J; bases unmatched to any gene: 7. Germline CDR1 and CDR2: SQVTM and ANQGSEA. The CDR3 DNA follows: TGCAGCGTTCCACAGGGGGGTGAAGAAAAACTGTTTTTT. This encodes CSVPQGGEEKLFF.

With respect to this clonotype: The CDR3 end shows no conserved phenylalanine or tryptophan, and so a read error is likely. The CDR3 sequence: CASSLGVEYNSPLHL. As DNA, the CDR3 is TGTGCCAGCAGCTTAGGGGTGGAATATAATTCACCCCTCCACTTA. The chain carries TRBV7-9 and TRBJ1-6; D uncertain. The V end lost 1 base, the J end lost 4 bases, and 8 bases lay between the germline ends. CDR3 size: 15 residues. Per germline, CDR1 SEHNR and CDR2 FQNEAQ (reference sequence).

The chain employs TRBV7-9 and TRBJ1-6; no clear D gene. This CDR3 is built from 15 residues. Germline V gives CDR1 SEHNR, CDR2 FQNEAQ (reference sequence). With 5 bases removed from V and 3 bases from J, the gap between germline ends came to 11 bases. CDR3 sequence: CASSRSGFYNSPLHF. The CDR3 DNA follows: TGTGCCAGCAGCCGCTCAGGCTTCTATAATTCACCCCTCCACTTT.

The chain recombines TRBV6-5 with TRBJ1-6; a weak D match, TRBD1 (5 bases). The germline V gene has CDR1 MNHEY and CDR2 SVGAGI. There are 13 residues in the CDR3. V lost 7 bases and J lost 6, with 10 bases in between. The CDR3 DNA reads as TGTGCCAGCAAGGGACTTCTTAATTCACCCCTCCACTTT. Its translation is CASKGLLNSPLHF.

V usage is TRBV4-3 and J usage is TRBJ1-1, with a tentative D call TRBD1 (6 bases). Germline CDR1 reads LGHNA; CDR2 reads YSLEER. The V end was cut by 0 bases, the J end by 0 bases, with 17 bases between. The CDR3 covers 18 residues. In DNA form, the CDR3 reads TGCGCCAGCAGCCAAGATAGGCAGGGGTCAACCATGAACACTGAAGCTTTCTTT. Its translation is CASSQDRQGSTMNTEAFF.

This clonotype appeared many times. This chain joins TRBV7-9 and TRBJ1-2, with a possible D match to TRBD1 (5 bases). V lost 4 bases to trimming and J lost 4 bases, with 7 bases between them. Germline V lookup: CDR1 SEHNR, CDR2 FQNEAQ (reference sequence). The CDR3 covers 12 residues. The CDR3 region is CASSSTGYGYTF. DNA of the CDR3: TGTGCCAGCAGCTCAACAGGCTATGGCTACACCTTC. Supplemented by reference TRBV7-9 and TRBJ1-2, the full variable domain reads DTGVSQNPRHKITKRGQNVTFRCDPISEHNRLYWYRQTLGQGPEFLTYFQNEAQLEKSRLLSDRFSAERPKGSFSTLEIQRTEQGDSAMYLCASSSTGYGYTFGSGTRLTVV.

The table lists this clonotype with a few counts. The DNA of the CDR3 is TGTGCCAGCAGACAAACTAGCGGGGGGCCGACCGGGGAGCTGTTTTTT. Translation: CASRQTSGGPTGELFF. J is TRBJ2-2 and V is TRBV12-3 or TRBV12-4, with TRBD2 matching 12 bases. V shed 6 bases and J 5 bases; nucleotides not matched to a gene: 7. The CDR3 contains 16 residues.